Listed below are T cell receptor beta chains from one sample, sequenced in a study of CD8 T cells in ankylosing spondylitis. MiXCR, run by TCRdb on the 5' RACE reads, gives a single entry per CDR3 protein. The sample carries about 390,000 distinct CDR3 sequences, more than 20% recorded once. Material for sequencing was blood, either unsorted or a sorted T cell fraction (not recorded which). Receptors were obtained from a male donor with ankylosing spondylitis. The CDR3 runs from the conserved cysteine through the conserved F or W. A D gene is named only where the DNA matches it firmly. Clone size is not always given. Where it is, it says once, few, many or a class for expanded clones.

CDR3,DNA,size,D,V,J
CASTRAESGEQYF,TGTGCCAGCACAAGGGCTGAGTCGGGCGAGCAGTACTTC,once,-,TRBV6-1,TRBJ2-7
CASSLIPGSYNEQFF,TGCGCCAGCAGCTTAATTCCCGGCTCCTACAATGAGCAGTTCTTC,few,-,TRBV5-1,TRBJ2-1
CASSVGGGIQYF,TGTGCCAGCAGCGTAGGCGGGGGAATCCAGTACTTC,-,TRBD2,TRBV9,TRBJ2-5
CASSPSIPDATNEKLFF,TGTGCCAGCAGCCCATCTATCCCAGATGCAACTAATGAAAAACTGTTTTTT,few,-,TRBV7-9,TRBJ1-4
CASTPLTSGTIEQYF,TGTGCCAGCACCCCCTTGACTAGCGGGACAATCGAGCAGTACTTC,few,TRBD2,TRBV28,TRBJ2-7
CASSPNLLGETQYF,TGTGCCAGCAGCCCCAACCTGCTTGGGGAGACCCAGTACTTC,-,-,TRBV7-9,TRBJ2-5
CASSTSGPTSYNEQFF,TGTGCCAGCAGCACTAGCGGGCCGACCTCCTACAATGAGCAGTTCTTC,many,TRBD2,TRBV2,TRBJ2-1
CASSLGRNYNEQFF,TGCGCCAGCAGCTTGGGCAGAAATTACAATGAGCAGTTCTTC,-,-,TRBV5-1,TRBJ2-1
CASSIQTDWADTGELFF,TGTGCCAGTAGCATACAGACAGACTGGGCGGACACCGGGGAGCTGTTTTTT,few,-,TRBV19,TRBJ2-2
CASSQGETSGYLAKNIQYF,TGCGCCAGCAGCCAAGGAGAGACTAGCGGATATCTAGCCAAAAACATTCAGTACTTC,-,TRBD2,TRBV4-1,TRBJ2-4
CASSLTTTDTQYF,TGTGCCAGCAGCTTAACTACGACAGATACGCAGTATTTT,many,-,TRBV7-3,TRBJ2-3
CASSLGGLAEETQYF,TGTGCCAGCAGTTTAGGGGGACTAGCGGAAGAGACCCAGTACTTC,-,TRBD2,TRBV12-3/TRBV12-4,TRBJ2-5
CASSPGGLAQETQYF,TGTGCCAGCAGTCCCGGGGGACTAGCCCAAGAGACCCAGTACTTC,-,TRBD2,TRBV6-2/TRBV6-3,TRBJ2-5
CSARLRYPETQYF,TGCAGTGCTAGGCTCAGGTATCCAGAGACCCAGTACTTC,-,-,TRBV20-1,TRBJ2-5
CASSSDGYSYNEQFF,TGTGCCAGCAGCTCGGACGGTTACTCCTACAATGAGCAGTTCTTC,-,-,TRBV11-2,TRBJ2-1
CASSGTGGDLHSNQPQHF,TGTGCCAGCAGCGGGACAGGGGGCGACTTACATAGCAATCAGCCCCAGCATTTT,few,TRBD1,TRBV12-3/TRBV12-4,TRBJ1-5
CASSLRKSPYGYTF,TGTGCCAGCAGTTTAAGGAAGTCCCCCTATGGCTACACCTTC,few,-,TRBV27,TRBJ1-2
CSASGGGSTHEQYF,TGCAGTGCTAGTGGGGGGGGAAGTACCCACGAGCAGTACTTC,few,TRBD2,TRBV20-1,TRBJ2-7
CASSNSGTSGYEQYF,TGTGCCAGTAGTAATTCCGGGACTAGCGGATACGAGCAGTACTTC,few,TRBD2,TRBV19,TRBJ2-7
CAITPDRGETQYF,TGTGCCATCACCCCGGACAGGGGGGAGACCCAGTACTTC,few,TRBD1,TRBV10-3,TRBJ2-5
CASSQDREGSPLHF,TGTGCCAGCAGCCAAGACAGGGAGGGTTCACCCCTCCACTTT,few,-,TRBV14,TRBJ1-6
CASSSPSGRVGNEQFF,TGTGCCAGCAGTTCGCCTAGCGGGAGAGTTGGAAATGAGCAGTTCTTC,-,TRBD2,TRBV7-9,TRBJ2-1
CASSEYGPPEQFF,TGTGCCAGCAGTGAATACGGGCCACCGGAGCAGTTCTTC,few,-,TRBV25-1,TRBJ2-1
CASSQDGGGEQYF,TGTGCCAGCAGCCAAGATGGGGGAGGGGAGCAGTACTTC,-,TRBD2,TRBV4-2,TRBJ2-7
CAISTGTGVEQYF,TGTGCCATCAGCACCGGGACAGGGGTCGAGCAGTACTTC,few,TRBD1,TRBV10-3,TRBJ2-7
CASSLSDRPGREKLFF,TGTGCCAGCAGCTTGTCGGACAGGCCGGGTCGTGAAAAACTGTTTTTT,few,TRBD1,TRBV5-6,TRBJ1-4
CASSARTSGTYEQYF,TGTGCCAGCAGTGCCAGGACTAGCGGGACTTACGAGCAGTACTTC,-,TRBD2,TRBV6-1,TRBJ2-7
CASSLEVVAQETQYF,TGTGCCAGCAGCTTAGAAGTGGTGGCCCAAGAGACCCAGTACTTC,-,-,TRBV11-3,TRBJ2-5
CASIPGVAGYNEQFF,TGTGCCAGCATACCCGGGGTGGCTGGGTACAATGAGCAGTTCTTC,-,-,TRBV12-3/TRBV12-4,TRBJ2-1
CASSLTGGPGYGYTF,TGTGCCAGCAGTTTAACAGGGGGCCCTGGCTATGGCTACACCTTC,few,TRBD1,TRBV27,TRBJ1-2
CSAWGSYNSPLHF,TGCAGCGCCTGGGGGTCCTATAATTCACCCCTCCACTTT,-,-,TRBV20-1,TRBJ1-6
CASSTSRDFTDTQYF,TGTGCCAGTAGTACTTCACGGGACTTCACAGATACGCAGTATTTT,-,-,TRBV19,TRBJ2-3
CASSLERLVVNEQYF,TGTGCCAGCAGCTTAGAGAGACTAGTTGTCAACGAGCAGTACTTC,few,-,TRBV11-2,TRBJ2-7
CAISDFVGERLSSYNEQFF,TGTGCCATCAGTGACTTTGTCGGAGAGCGGTTGAGCTCCTACAATGAGCAGTTCTTC,-,-,TRBV10-3,TRBJ2-1
CASSLDRGVFEKLFF,TGTGCCAGCAGCTTGGACAGGGGAGTTTTTGAAAAACTGTTTTTT,-,TRBD1,TRBV5-6,TRBJ1-4
CASSLRAGVRSNEQFF,TGTGCCAGCAGCTTAAGAGCGGGAGTCCGTAGTAATGAGCAGTTCTTC,few,TRBD2,TRBV7-9,TRBJ2-1
CASTLRPPNTGELFF,TGCGCCAGCACGCTCAGGCCCCCTAACACCGGGGAGCTGTTTTTT,once,-,TRBV10-2,TRBJ2-2